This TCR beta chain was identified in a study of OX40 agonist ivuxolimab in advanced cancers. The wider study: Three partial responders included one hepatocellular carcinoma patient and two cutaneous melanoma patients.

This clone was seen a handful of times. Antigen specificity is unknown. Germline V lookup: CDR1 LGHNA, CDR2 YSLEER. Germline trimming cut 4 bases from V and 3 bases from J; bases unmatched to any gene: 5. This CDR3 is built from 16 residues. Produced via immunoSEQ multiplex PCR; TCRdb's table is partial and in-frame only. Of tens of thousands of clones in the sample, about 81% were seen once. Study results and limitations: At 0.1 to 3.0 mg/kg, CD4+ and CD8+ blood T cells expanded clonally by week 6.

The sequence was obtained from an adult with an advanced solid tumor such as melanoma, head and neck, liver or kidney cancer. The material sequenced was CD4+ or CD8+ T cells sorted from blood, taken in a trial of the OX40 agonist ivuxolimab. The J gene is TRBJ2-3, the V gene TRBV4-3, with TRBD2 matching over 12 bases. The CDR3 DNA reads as TGCGCCAGCAGCCCACTAGCGGGAGGCGTAACAGATACGCAGTATTTT. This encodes CASSPLAGGVTDTQYF.